This passage covers 4 T cell receptor beta chains from one sample sequenced in a study of T cells after yellow fever vaccination. Using its own MiXCR run on the 5' RACE reads, TCRdb lists one record per CDR3 protein. The table includes under 550,000 distinct CDR3 sequences, 21% detected once. Sample: PBMCs, taken roughly 20 days after the first yellow fever vaccination. The receptor set was obtained from a man aged 18 to 30 who received the YFV17D yellow fever vaccine.

V usage is TRBV5-1 and J usage is TRBJ2-7; 8 positions match TRBD2. CDR3 length equals 15 residues. Germline CDR1 and CDR2: SGHRS and YFSETQ. V trimming: 7 bases; J trimming: 2 bases; junction bases outside the gene matches: 11. CDR3 nucleotides: TGCGCCAGCGCCGCGGCACTAGCGGAGACCTACGAGCAGTACTTC. Residues: CASAAALAETYEQYF.

This sequence joins TRBV18 and TRBJ2-2; TRBD2 is a possible D gene (5 bases). The CDR3 consists of 15 residues. V shed 3 bases and J shed 5 bases, with 13 bases lying between them. In germline, CDR1 is KGHSH, CDR2 LQKENI. CDR3 DNA: TGTGCCAGCTCACCGTGGACCCCGGGGACCGGGGAGCTGTTTTTT. Protein product: CASSPWTPGTGELFF.

The V call is TRBV12-3 or TRBV12-4, the J call TRBJ2-5; 9 bases match TRBD1. The CDR3 is made up of 15 amino acids. V was pared by 3 bases and J by 3 bases, with 5 bases of the junction left unmatched. The CDR3: CASSFGDRAKETQYF. Written as DNA, the CDR3 is TGTGCCAGCAGTTTCGGGGACAGGGCGAAAGAGACCCAGTACTTC.

This clonotype occurred a few times. The gene calls are TRBV5-1 and TRBJ1-5, with a weak D call TRBD1 (6 bases). This CDR3 comprises 16 residues. Germline V lookup: CDR1 SGHRS, CDR2 YFSETQ. The germline V and J ends were trimmed by 0 bases and 2 bases, with 12 bases remaining between them. This CDR3 is CASSLVGGLGNQPQHF. Here the CDR3 DNA reads TGCGCCAGCAGCTTGGTGGGGGGCCTTGGCAATCAGCCCCAGCATTTT.